This T cell receptor beta chain derives from a study of T cells in Graves' hyperthyroidism and ophthalmopathy. Looking at the study overall: Peripheral blood was collected at initial diagnosis, before any treatment. Study findings and constraints: Progression to ophthalmopathy was predicted a median of approximately 6.4 months early.

RNA transcripts provided the source from which TCR beta CDR3 regions were amplified. Initially, a first-round RT-PCR of the TCR CDR3 employed the HTBI primer set. TCRdb re-called the multiplex PCR reads through MiXCR, storing one row per CDR3 protein. Of approximately 600,000 distinct CDR3 sequences listed, 15% to 20% are singletons. Many counts were recorded for this clonotype. Its specificity is not known. The CDR3 has 11 amino acids. The V gene's germline CDR1 is SQVTM and CDR2 ANQGSEA. The V segment lost 7 bases and the J segment 5 bases; nucleotides outside the gene matches: 5. This clonotype originated in a woman aged 25 to 39 with Graves' hyperthyroidism. The rearrangement joins TRBV29-1 to TRBJ2-7, with 7 bases lining up with TRBD2. The source material was blood. CDR3 nucleotide sequence: TGCAGCGGGGGGGAGGGGCACGAGCAGTACTTC. Translated: CSGGEGHEQYF.